This T cell receptor beta chain comes out of a study of cytomegalovirus exposure and HLA in healthy donors. This clone was recorded a few times. The antigen remains unidentified. General study points: The investigators catalogued 150 to 200 TCR beta chains as cytomegalovirus-associated. In an earlier analysis, in 587 donors, most V segments appeared productive either ~90% or ~30% of the time.

The PCR was carried out with 60 Vbeta primers and 13 Jbeta primers. The protocol was immunoSEQ multiplex PCR, while the TCRdb copy is restricted to in-frame clones and leaves out a portion. The table includes more than 65,000 clones, under 85% detected once. The J segment lost 3 bases and the V segment lost 6 bases, leaving 7 bases of the junction unmatched. This CDR3 has 14 amino acids. Germline loops: CDR1 SGHRS, CDR2 YFSETQ. Material: PBMCs. The chain joins TRBV5-1 to TRBJ1-1, with 8 bases that match TRBD1. The receptor's source is a woman in her fifties or sixties in good health and CMV-seropositive. In DNA form, the CDR3 reads TGCGCCAGCATGGCAGGGGGCGCCGACACTGAAGCTTTCTTT. This gives the protein CASMAGGADTEAFF.